These 8 T cell receptor beta chains were sequenced from one sample in a study of regulatory T cells in long-lasting Graves disease. Sample time point: newly diagnosed GD, antithyroid drugs for less than 3 months. RNA from PBMCs was the source of the TCR library. Construction of TCR beta libraries relied on iRepertoire HTBI primers and on Arm-PCR targeting CDR3 regions. TCRdb called the multiplex PCR reads again in MiXCR, with one record for every CDR3 protein. The top ten hold 16% of the sample, which has about 440,000 distinct CDR3 sequences, about 15% seen once. These data also featured in a second study, about T cells in Graves' hyperthyroidism and ophthalmopathy.

The specimen was peripheral blood mononuclear cells (PBMCs), collected at new diagnosis, from a patient treated with antithyroid drugs. The receptor source for this set is a woman aged 25-40 years with Graves disease.

This clonotype has ten or more counts. The V gene is TRBV24-1, the J gene TRBJ1-2; D perhaps matches TRBD1 (6 bases). V was shortened by 4 bases and J by 7 bases, with 9 bases between the two germline ends. The CDR3 contains 12 residues. CDR1 is KGHDR and CDR2 is SFDVKD in the germline V gene. The chain's CDR3 is CATSEGTSGYTF. In DNA form, the CDR3 reads TGTGCCACCAGTGAGGGGACATCTGGCTACACCTTC.

The V call is TRBV11-3, the J call TRBJ2-4; D may be TRBD1 or TRBD2 (5 bases each). Per germline, CDR1 SGHNT and CDR2 YENEEA. CDR3 length: 13 residues. The V end lost 5 bases, the J end lost 12 bases, and 17 bases lay between the germline ends. In nucleotides, the CDR3 is TGTGCCAGCAGCGTGGGGGACCCCCTAGCTCAGTACTTC. Its protein is CASSVGDPLAQYF.

This clonotype was found once. Since a much larger clone is just one base distant, this may be a read error. The V and J genes are TRBV5-6 and TRBJ2-7, with 8 bases lining up with TRBD1. In germline, CDR1 is SGHDT, CDR2 YYEEEE. J gave up 7 bases and V 2 bases, and 11 bases lay outside the gene matches. The CDR3 is made up of 15 amino acids. Here the CDR3 reads CASSFQGASYNEQYF. CDR3 coding DNA: TGTGCCAGCAGCTTCCAGGGGGCCTCCTACAATGAGCAGTACTTC.

Ten or more counts support this clonotype. The CDR3 DNA sequence: TGCAGTAGCGGGAGTGGTCAAGAGACCCAGTACTTC. This translates into CSSGSGQETQYF. The chain has TRBV29-1 and TRBJ2-5; 9 bases are shared with TRBD2. CDR3 length: 12 residues. Per the germline V gene, CDR1 is SQVTM and CDR2 is ANQGSEA.

This clonotype was recorded many times. The chain recombines TRBV7-2 with TRBJ1-2, with a weak D call TRBD1 (6 bases). Per germline, CDR1 SGHTA and CDR2 FQGNSA. CDR3 length: 15 amino acids. The V end lost 1 base, the J end lost 4 bases, and 13 bases lay between the germline ends. The CDR3 loop reads CASSLGGGASYGYTF. The CDR3 coding sequence is TGTGCCAGCAGCTTAGGGGGGGGGGCCAGCTATGGCTACACCTTC.

This clonotype was seen a few times. One end of the junction does not line up with germline, which may come from a read error. The gene calls are TRBV12-3 or TRBV12-4 and TRBJ2-5; D call uncertain. CDR3 length: 11 amino acids. CDR3: CASSFSLTQHF. The CDR3 DNA reads as TGTGCCAGCAGTTTTAGCCTCACCCAGCACTTC.

This clonotype was seen repeatedly, ten times or more. The rearrangement links TRBV12-5 to TRBJ2-1; 12 nucleotides align to TRBD2. Germline values: CDR1 LGHNT, CDR2 FRNRAP. The CDR3 totals 13 residues. The CDR3 is CASGLAGYNEQFF. The CDR3 DNA reads TGTGCCAGCGGACTAGCGGGGTACAATGAGCAGTTCTTC.

The genes are TRBV9 and TRBJ2-3; D unclear. With 0 bases removed from V and 6 bases from J, the gap between germline ends came to 11 bases. CDR1 is SGDLS, CDR2 YYNGEE, per germline. The CDR3 consists of 14 residues. CDR3 amino acids: CASSVVVTADTQYF. In DNA form, the CDR3 reads TGTGCCAGCAGCGTAGTGGTCACCGCGGATACGCAGTATTTT.